The 14 T cell receptor beta chains in this list originate from one sample, sequenced in a study of graft-versus-host responses after intestinal transplantation. Using immunoSEQ multiplex PCR, the repertoire was profiled, and TCRdb retains in-frame clones only, with some absent. The sample lists some 87,000 clones, 80% to 95% occurring once. Their antigens remain unidentified. The sample was unstimulated CD8+ T cells sorted from spleen or lymph node cells, taken before transplant. Receptor source: a human donor who was the organ donor for an intestinal transplant.

The V gene is TRBV7-6, the J gene TRBJ2-1; TRBD2 matches at 8 bases. The germline gives CDR1 SGHVS, CDR2 FNYEAQ. The CDR3 has 17 residues. Losses at the gene ends were 1 base for V and 0 bases for J; bases not matched to a gene: 5. In nucleotides, the CDR3 is TGTGCCAGCAGCTTAGGCCCGGGAGGGAGCTCCTACAATGAGCAGTTCTTC. It is translated as CASSLGPGGSSYNEQFF. The variable domain in full, with the rest retrieved from reference TRBV7-6 and TRBJ2-1, is GAGVSQSPRYKVTKRGQDVALRCDPISGHVSLYWYRQALGQGPEFLTYFNYEAQQDKSGLPNDRFSAERPEGSISTLTIQRTEQRDSAMYRCASSLGPGGSSYNEQFFGPGTRLTVL.

This chain uses TRBV5-1 with TRBJ2-1, with D possibly being TRBD1 (6 bases). The length of the CDR3 is 16 residues. Germline CDR1 is SGHRS and CDR2 is YFSETQ. The ends were cut back, 3 bases at V and 8 bases at J, with 21 bases in the middle. The CDR3 coding sequence is TGCGCCAGCAGCTCACAGGGCGCCATGGTATTCGATGAGCAGTTCTTC. The encoded protein is CASSSQGAMVFDEQFF.

The V and J genes are TRBV9 and TRBJ1-1; D is unresolved. Trimming stripped 0 bases from V and 4 bases from J, with 10 bases between. This CDR3 is built from 14 residues. Per the germline V gene, CDR1 is SGDLS and CDR2 is YYNGEE. The CDR3 reads CASSVEGDTTEAFF. CDR3 sequence (DNA): TGTGCCAGCAGCGTAGAGGGAGACACCACTGAAGCTTTCTTT. Filled out from reference TRBV9 and TRBJ1-1, the complete variable domain reads DSGVTQTPKHLITATGQRVTLRCSPRSGDLSVYWYQQSLDQGLQFLIQYYNGEERAKGNILERFSAQQFPDLHSELNLSSLELGDSALYFCASSVEGDTTEAFFGQGTRLTVV.

This rearrangement joins TRBV5-6 to TRBJ1-1; 7 bases map to TRBD1. The J segment lost 2 bases and the V segment lost 4 bases, leaving 11 bases of the junction unmatched. This CDR3 comprises 16 residues. CDR1 is SGHDT and CDR2 is YYEEEE in the germline V gene. The CDR3 region is CASSAFSRGYNTEAFF. The DNA for the CDR3 is TGTGCCAGCAGCGCATTCTCCAGGGGGTATAACACTGAAGCTTTCTTT.

The V and J genes are TRBV2 and TRBJ2-1, with 12 bases identical to TRBD2. Germline CDR1 and CDR2: SNHLY and FYNNEI. The CDR3 loop spans 16 amino acids. After removal of 5 bases from V and 3 bases from J, the junction contained 5 bases not matched to a gene. The CDR3 protein is CASSHGLAGSYNEQFF. The CDR3 DNA follows: TGTGCCAGCAGTCACGGACTAGCGGGGAGCTACAATGAGCAGTTCTTC.

This chain links TRBV19 with TRBJ1-1; possibly TRBD1 for D (5 bases). Trimming removed 5 bases from V and 11 bases from J, with 12 bases in between. Germline V CDR1 and CDR2: LNHDA, SQIVND (reference sequence). The CDR3 consists of 11 residues. CDR3 protein: CASSVYRRAFF. The DNA of the CDR3 is TGTGCCAGTAGTGTTTACAGGCGGGCTTTCTTT.

This chain connects TRBV7-9 to TRBJ1-2; D unresolved. CDR3 size: 15 residues. Germline V lookup: CDR1 SEHNR, CDR2 FQNEAQ (reference sequence). The V gene lost 0 bases and the J gene lost 6 bases, with 14 bases spanning the gap. The CDR3 bases are TGTGCCAGCAGCTTAGCGAAACACAGTCCGAATGGCTACACCTTC. Translating it yields CASSLAKHSPNGYTF. Together with reference TRBV7-9 and TRBJ1-2, the CDR3 gives the full variable domain: DTGVSQNPRHKITKRGQNVTFRCDPISEHNRLYWYRQTLGQGPEFLTYFQNEAQLEKSRLLSDRFSAERPKGSFSTLEIQRTEQGDSAMYLCASSLAKHSPNGYTFGSGTRLTVV.

The chain uses TRBV13 and TRBJ1-3, with 11 bases lining up with TRBD1. This CDR3 has 15 amino acids. From germline, CDR1 is PRHDT and CDR2 FYEKMQ (reference sequence). V dropped 3 bases and J dropped 6; count of bases not matched to a gene: 4. CDR3 amino acids: CASSFLGQGENTIYF. For the CDR3, the DNA is TGTGCCAGCAGCTTTCTGGGACAGGGGGAAAACACCATATATTTT.

The gene calls are TRBV7-9 and TRBJ2-4, with D hard to call. This CDR3 spans 13 amino acids. Trimming took off 7 bases at V and 0 bases at J, with 7 bases between the two ends. Germline-derived CDR1 and CDR2 are SEHNR and FQNEAQ (reference sequence). The CDR3 nucleotides read TGTGCCAGCAAAGACATAGCCAAAAACATTCAGTACTTC. Protein product: CASKDIAKNIQYF.

J is TRBJ1-2 and V is TRBV28, with a possible D match to TRBD1 (6 bases). CDR1 and CDR2 (germline): MDHEN, SYDVKM. The CDR3 spans 11 residues. Trimming cost V 5 bases and J 6 bases, with 7 bases left between them. The CDR3 nucleotides are TGTGCCAGCAGTAACAGGGATGGCTACACCTTC. Translated: CASSNRDGYTF.

The J gene is TRBJ2-7, the V gene TRBV28, with 7 bases that match TRBD2. This CDR3 has 14 residues. CDR1 is MDHEN, CDR2 SYDVKM, per germline. Losses at the gene ends were 5 bases for V and 2 bases for J; bases not matched to a gene: 6. The CDR3 nucleotides read TGTGCCAGCAGTCGAGCGGGATCCCCCTACGAGCAGTACTTC. Translation gives CASSRAGSPYEQYF.

The chain uses TRBV10-3 and TRBJ2-7; D not certain. The V gene lost 4 bases and the J gene lost 4 bases, with 14 bases spanning the gap. The CDR3 consists of 14 residues. In germline, CDR1 is ENHRY, CDR2 SYGVKD. The CDR3 DNA is TGTGCCATCAGTGCAAGGCCCCGAGGTTACGAGCAGTACTTC. This encodes CAISARPRGYEQYF.

The chain recombines TRBV9 with TRBJ2-2; D unresolved. V lost 5 bases to trimming and J lost 6 bases, with 17 bases between them. There are 15 residues in the CDR3. Germline V gene sequence: CDR1 SGDLS, CDR2 YYNGEE. CDR3 residues: CASSAPNEHPGELFF. CDR3 coding DNA: TGTGCCAGCAGTGCACCAAACGAACACCCCGGGGAGCTGTTTTTT.

The V gene is TRBV29-1, the J gene TRBJ2-7, with TRBD1 matching over 7 bases. Germline V gene lookup returns CDR1 SQVTM and CDR2 ANQGSEA. The CDR3 totals 12 residues. After removal of 4 bases from V and 3 bases from J, the junction contained 3 bases not matched to a gene. The CDR3 region is CSVAQGDYEQYF. The CDR3 DNA is TGCAGCGTTGCGCAGGGGGACTACGAGCAGTACTTC.